The clone carrying this T cell receptor beta chain was recorded a few times. Its antigen is currently unknown. The CDR3 contains 17 residues. Trimming removed 0 bases from V and 7 bases from J; junction bases left unmatched: 13. Germline lookup yields CDR1 MGHRA and CDR2 YSYEKL. The authors used template switching to add a universal primer site and gave cDNA unique molecular identifiers. Via MiXCR, TCRdb re-called the 5' RACE reads, giving one row per CDR3 protein. The sample holds 1.5 million to 2 million distinct CDR3 sequences; around 29% are singletons and the top ten take about 0.25%. The data stem from a study of identical twins. Study-wide findings and caveats: There is a chance that invariant MAIT and iNKT cells partially muddied zero-insertion analyses. For out-of-frame alpha sequences shared by twins, low generation probability was in excess.

Each donor was a healthy Caucasian. The receptor comes from a newborn girl in good health. The genes are TRBV4-1 and TRBJ1-1, with 8 bases matching TRBD1. Sequencing used cord blood. The CDR3 loop is CASSQDGRTGWPVEAFF. In nucleotides, the CDR3 is TGCGCCAGCAGCCAAGATGGGAGGACAGGGTGGCCCGTTGAAGCTTTCTTT.